This T cell receptor (beta chain) originates from a study of chemoradiotherapy in HPV16-positive cancers. The V gene's germline CDR1 is LGHNA and CDR2 YNFKEQ. V shed 0 bases and J shed 3 bases, with 18 bases lying between them. The CDR3 contains 17 residues. The data were produced by immunoSEQ multiplex PCR, yet TCRdb's version contains in-frame clones alone and is incomplete. Among 8,100 or so clones, roughly 70% were seen once, and the ten largest hold 16%. The source of this sequence is a human donor with HPV-associated anogenital cancer. This chain uses TRBV4-2 with TRBJ2-7; D possibly uses TRBD1 or TRBD2 (6 bases each). The source material was tumor tissue, sampled from a patient who underwent chemoradiotherapy. The CDR3 loop reads CASSQEWVRRDIYEQYF. Here the CDR3 DNA reads TGTGCCAGCAGCCAAGAATGGGTCAGGAGGGACATCTACGAGCAGTACTTC.